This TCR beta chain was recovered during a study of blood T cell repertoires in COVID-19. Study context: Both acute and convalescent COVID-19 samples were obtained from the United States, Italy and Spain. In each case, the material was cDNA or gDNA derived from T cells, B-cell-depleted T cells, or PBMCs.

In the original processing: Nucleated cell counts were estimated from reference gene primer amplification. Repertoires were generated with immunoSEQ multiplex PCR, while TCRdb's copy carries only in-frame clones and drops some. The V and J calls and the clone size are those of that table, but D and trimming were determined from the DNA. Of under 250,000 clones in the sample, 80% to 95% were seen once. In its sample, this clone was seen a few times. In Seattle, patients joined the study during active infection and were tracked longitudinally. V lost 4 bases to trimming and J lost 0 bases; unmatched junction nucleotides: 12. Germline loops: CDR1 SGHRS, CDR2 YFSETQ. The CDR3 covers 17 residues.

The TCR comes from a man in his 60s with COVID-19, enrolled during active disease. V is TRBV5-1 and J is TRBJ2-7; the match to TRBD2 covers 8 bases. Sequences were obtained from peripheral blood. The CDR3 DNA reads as TGCGCCAGCAGCCACGCGGGGGGTGGTGCAAGCTCCTACGAGCAGTACTTC. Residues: CASSHAGGGASSYEQYF.